This T cell receptor beta chain was profiled in a study of blood T cell repertoires in COVID-19. Whole-study context: Sources were T cells, B-cell-depleted T cells, or PBMCs; the material itself was cDNA or gDNA.

In the source study's methods: Reference gene primer amplification yielded estimated nucleated cell counts. Sequencing was performed with immunoSEQ multiplex PCR; in TCRdb, only in-frame clones are kept and a portion is missing. V, J and clone size reflect that table, while D and trimming were determined from the DNA. The table lists just over 150,000 clones, approximately 87% of them singletons. V lost 4 bases to trimming and J lost 1 base, with 8 bases between them. Germline CDR1 is SGHRS and CDR2 is YFSETQ. The CDR3 loop spans 13 amino acids. Participants were aged roughly 18 to 89 years from roughly 25 US areas. Researchers sorted participants into cohorts using their self-reported clinical history.

Source material: PBMCs or T cells enriched from blood (not recorded which). The sequence was collected from a woman aged 45 to 65 who had recovered from COVID-19. This chain joins TRBV5-1 and TRBJ1-1; D not resolved. DNA for the CDR3: TGCGCCAGCAGCCCCGGTCCGAACACTGAAGCTTTCTTT. Protein: CASSPGPNTEAFF.